Below, one TCR beta chain is given with its context. RNA totalling about 0.45 to 1 ug underwent reverse transcription with random hexamers. Each CDR3 protein gets one entry after TCRdb re-called the immunoSEQ multiplex PCR reads with MiXCR. The sample comprises 65,000 to 95,000 distinct CDR3 sequences, 94% of which are singletons, and about 0.94% rests with the top ten. Trimming left V 7 bases short and J 2 bases short, with 16 bases between. The CDR3 has 15 residues. Germline CDR1 reads MNHEY; CDR2 reads SMNVEV (reference sequence). Negative isolation was applied to CD8+ and CD4+ T cells, and FACS enrichment was applied to TEMRA cells. The entry originates in a study of CD8 T cells in Susac syndrome. Whole-study context: The sequenced Susac syndrome patients included more than five who had clinically active disease and roughly 8 who were in remission.

This rearrangement joins TRBV27 to TRBJ2-3; D possibly matches TRBD1 or TRBD2 (5 bases each). The TCR originated in a human donor with Susac syndrome. Sequencing used CD8+ T cells from PBMCs. DNA for the CDR3: TGTGCCAGCAACCCCGGGGCAGGATACACAGATACGCAGTATTTT. It specifies CASNPGAGYTDTQYF.